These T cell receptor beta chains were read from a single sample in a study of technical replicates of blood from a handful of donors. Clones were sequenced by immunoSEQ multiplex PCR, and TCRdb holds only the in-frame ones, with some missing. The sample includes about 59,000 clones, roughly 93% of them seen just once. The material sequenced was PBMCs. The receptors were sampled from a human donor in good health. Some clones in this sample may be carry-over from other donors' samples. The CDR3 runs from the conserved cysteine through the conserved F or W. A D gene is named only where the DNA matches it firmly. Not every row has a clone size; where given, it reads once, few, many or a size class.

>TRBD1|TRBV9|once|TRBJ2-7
CASSRGQGNYEQYF
TGTGCCAGCAGCCGAGGACAGGGGAACTACGAGCAGTACTTC
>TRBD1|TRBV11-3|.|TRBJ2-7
CASSLGQGTFDEQYF
TGTGCCAGCAGCCTGGGACAGGGGACGTTCGACGAGCAGTACTTC
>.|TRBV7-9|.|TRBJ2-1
CASSPGLPNDEQFF
TGTGCCAGCAGCCCTGGACTACCCAACGATGAGCAGTTCTTC
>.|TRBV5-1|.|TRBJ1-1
CASSLVGREAFF
TGCGCCAGCAGCTTGGTTGGGCGTGAAGCTTTCTTT
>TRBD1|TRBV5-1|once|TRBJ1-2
CASSLKGTGAGYTF
TGCGCCAGCAGCTTAAAAGGGACAGGGGCTGGCTACACCTTC
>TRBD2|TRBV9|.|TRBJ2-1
CASSVAGGLGEQFF
TGTGCCAGCAGCGTAGCGGGAGGTTTGGGTGAGCAGTTCTTC
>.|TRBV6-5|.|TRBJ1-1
CASSYSQGRNTEAFF
TGTGCCAGCAGTTACTCGCAGGGGCGGAACACTGAAGCTTTCTTT
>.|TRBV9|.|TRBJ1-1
CASSARRGAARTEAFF
TGTGCCAGCAGCGCCCGCCGGGGGGCGGCCCGCACTGAAGCTTTCTTT
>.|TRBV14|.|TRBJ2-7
CASSLRWANEQYF
TGTGCCAGCAGCCTCCGTTGGGCCAACGAGCAGTACTTC
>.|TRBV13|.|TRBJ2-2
CASGLRLSQDGELFF
TGTGCCAGCGGACTCCGCTTAAGTCAAGACGGGGAGCTGTTTTTT